What follows are 7 T cell receptor beta chains derived from one specimen sequenced in a study of cytomegalovirus exposure and HLA in healthy donors. Assay used: immunoSEQ multiplex PCR; TCRdb lists only in-frame clones, some missing. The table includes 100,000 to 150,000 clones, roughly 87% detected once. Sequenced: PBMCs. The receptors were sampled from a woman aged 18-29 years in good health and CMV-seronegative.

The chain recombines TRBV2 with TRBJ1-4; no clear D. Germline assignment: CDR1 SNHLY and CDR2 FYNNEI. This CDR3 has 13 amino acids. The V end lost 7 bases, the J end lost 6 bases, and 12 bases lay between the germline ends. CDR3 DNA sequence: TGTGCCAGCACCGCGGAAGGTGATGAAAAACTGTTTTTT. Translating it yields CASTAEGDEKLFF.

This rearrangement joins TRBV6-5 to TRBJ2-5; D is unresolved. The CDR3 covers 13 residues. CDR1 and CDR2 (germline): MNHEY, SVGAGI. Trimming removed 6 bases from V and 4 bases from J, with 12 bases in between. In nucleotides, the CDR3 is TGTGCCAGCAGCCAACAGAACACAGAGACCCAGTACTTC. Amino acids: CASSQQNTETQYF.

This chain connects TRBV29-1 to TRBJ2-1; 7 positions match TRBD1. The germline gives CDR1 SQVTM, CDR2 ANQGSEA. V dropped 7 bases and J dropped 4; count of bases not matched to a gene: 10. The CDR3 extends over 14 amino acids. CDR3 DNA sequence: TGCAGCGCAGACAGGGACCAGTCGTACAATGAGCAGTTCTTC. Encoded protein: CSADRDQSYNEQFF.

As DNA, the CDR3 is TGTGCCAGCAGTTACGGAAGTGAGGACTATGGCTACACCTTC. Translating gives CASSYGSEDYGYTF. The chain is built from TRBV6-5 and TRBJ1-2; D is ambiguous. Germline V CDR1 and CDR2: MNHEY, SVGAGI. The V end lost 2 bases, the J end lost 3 bases, and 10 bases lay between the germline ends. This CDR3 comprises 14 residues.

This clone was recorded a few times. CDR3 in DNA: TGTGCCACCAGCAGAGGGGAGGGTGATGTCAATGAGCAGTTCTTC. Its translation: CATSRGEGDVNEQFF. The genes are TRBV15 and TRBJ2-1, with 7 bases that match TRBD2. Germline values: CDR1 LNHNV, CDR2 YYDKDF (reference sequence). Unmatched junction bases numbered 6, after V lost 1 base and J lost 6 bases. This CDR3 is built from 15 residues.

The genes are TRBV5-1 and TRBJ1-1, with TRBD1 identical over 7 bases. Germline values: CDR1 SGHRS, CDR2 YFSETQ. J gave up 6 bases and V 0 bases, and 8 bases lay outside the gene matches. The CDR3 length is 15 residues. The DNA for the CDR3 is TGCGCCAGCAGCTTGGAGACAGGGACCTTTTCTGAAGCTTTCTTT. Amino acids: CASSLETGTFSEAFF.

The rearrangement uses TRBV6-6 and TRBJ2-2; 11 positions match TRBD2. The CDR3 length is 16 residues. J gave up 3 bases and V 6 bases, and 6 bases lay outside the gene matches. CDR1 is MNHNY and CDR2 is SVGAGI in the germline V gene (reference sequence). CDR3 nucleotide sequence: TGTGCCAGCAGAACACTAGCGGGAGCTGACACCGGGGAGCTGTTTTTT. Translating it yields CASRTLAGADTGELFF.